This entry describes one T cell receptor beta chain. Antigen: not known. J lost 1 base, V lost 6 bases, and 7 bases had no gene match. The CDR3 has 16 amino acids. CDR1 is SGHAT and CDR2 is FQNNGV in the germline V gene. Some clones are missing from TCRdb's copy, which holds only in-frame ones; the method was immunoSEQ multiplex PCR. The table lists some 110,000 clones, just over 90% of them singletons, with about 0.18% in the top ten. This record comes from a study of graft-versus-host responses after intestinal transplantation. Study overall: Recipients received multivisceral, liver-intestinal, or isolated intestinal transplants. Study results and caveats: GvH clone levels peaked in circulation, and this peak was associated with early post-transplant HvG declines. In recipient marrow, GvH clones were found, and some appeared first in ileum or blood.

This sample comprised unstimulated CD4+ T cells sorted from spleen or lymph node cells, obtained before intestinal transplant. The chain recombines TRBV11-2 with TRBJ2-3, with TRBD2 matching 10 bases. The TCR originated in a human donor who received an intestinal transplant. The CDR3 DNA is TGTGCCAGCAGTTTCCGACTAGCGGGTGGCACAGATACGCAGTATTTT. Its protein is CASSFRLAGGTDTQYF.